The 32 T cell receptor beta chains below come from one sample, sequenced in a study of blood T cell repertoires in COVID-19. Using immunoSEQ multiplex PCR, the repertoire was profiled, and TCRdb retains in-frame clones only, with some absent. Of 90,000 to 120,000 clones detected, about 79% appear once; the ten largest clones hold approximately 3.4%. Material for sequencing was peripheral blood. The source of these receptors is a woman of 80 years or more with active or convalescent COVID-19.

The rearrangement uses TRBV5-1 and TRBJ1-1; 8 bases line up with TRBD1. From germline, CDR1 is SGHRS and CDR2 YFSETQ. Trimming cost V 3 bases and J 2 bases; bases outside gene matches: 3. The length of the CDR3 is 14 residues. CDR3 residues: CASSSQGGNTEAFF. CDR3 in DNA: TGCGCCAGCAGCTCACAGGGGGGCAACACTGAAGCTTTCTTT.

In its sample, this clone was seen a few times. The V and J genes are TRBV9 and TRBJ2-5; D may be TRBD1 (6 bases). Trimming removed 0 bases from V and 2 bases from J, with 11 bases in between. The CDR3 totals 15 residues. Germline CDR1 and CDR2: SGDLS and YYNGEE. Written as DNA, the CDR3 is TGTGCCAGCAGCGTAGGAGGGACATATCAAGAGACCCAGTACTTC. This translates into CASSVGGTYQETQYF. Combining the CDR3 with reference TRBV9 and TRBJ2-5 gives the whole variable domain DSGVTQTPKHLITATGQRVTLRCSPRSGDLSVYWYQQSLDQGLQFLIQYYNGEERAKGNILERFSAQQFPDLHSELNLSSLELGDSALYFCASSVGGTYQETQYFGPGTRLLVL.

This clone was found a few times. This chain uses TRBV7-2 with TRBJ1-2; 9 positions agree with TRBD1. This CDR3 contains 14 residues. Germline V gene data show CDR1 as SGHTA and CDR2 as FQGNSA. V trimming: 6 bases; J trimming: 7 bases; junction bases outside the gene matches: 9. The CDR3 loop is CASRSGQGGGGYTF. CDR3 nucleotide sequence: TGTGCCAGCAGATCGGGACAGGGCGGGGGTGGCTACACCTTC.

The rearrangement links TRBV5-5 to TRBJ1-2; D is uncertain. The ends were cut back, 5 bases at V and 13 bases at J, with 15 bases in the middle. Germline loops: CDR1 SGHKS, CDR2 YYEKEE (reference sequence). CDR3 length: 11 amino acids. The chain's CDR3 is CASSTLAGFTF. In DNA, the CDR3 is TGTGCCAGCAGTACTTTGGCGGGGTTCACCTTC.

The J gene is TRBJ1-2, the V gene TRBV5-4; maybe TRBD1 (5 bases). Germline V gives CDR1 SGHNT, CDR2 YYREEE (reference sequence). The germline V and J ends were trimmed by 4 bases and 4 bases, with 11 bases remaining between them. The CDR3 covers 13 residues. The CDR3 DNA is TGTGCCAGCAGCCCACGGCAGGGCTATGGCTACACCTTC. This sequence encodes CASSPRQGYGYTF.

The rearrangement joins TRBV3-1 (or the pseudogene TRBV3-2) to TRBJ2-5; the match to TRBD2 covers 11 bases. Germline V gives CDR1 LGHDT, CDR2 YNNKEL (reference sequence). This CDR3 has 16 residues. The trim removed 6 bases at V and 0 bases at J, leaving 6 bases unmatched. This chain's CDR3 is CASRLSGGEYQETQYF. CDR3 nucleotides: TGTGCCAGCAGGCTTAGCGGGGGGGAATACCAAGAGACCCAGTACTTC.

This clone was picked up a small number of times. The chain combines TRBV6-4 with TRBJ1-5, with D tentatively TRBD1 (5 bases). This CDR3 has 13 amino acids. The V end was cut by 6 bases, the J end by 1 base, with 7 bases between. Germline V gene lookup returns CDR1 MRHNA and CDR2 SNTAGT. CDR3 sequence: CASSQGSNQPQHF. The CDR3, as DNA: TGTGCCAGCAGCCAGGGAAGCAATCAGCCCCAGCATTTT.

V usage is TRBV2 and J usage is TRBJ1-6, with TRBD1 as a possible D gene (6 bases). Germline V gene data show CDR1 as SNHLY and CDR2 as FYNNEI. Trimming stripped 4 bases from V and 9 bases from J, with 10 bases between. This CDR3 comprises 13 residues. The CDR3 region has the DNA TGTGCCAGCAGTGTCCAGGGGATTTCACCCCTCCACTTT. Its protein product is CASSVQGISPLHF.

The rearrangement uses TRBV7-2 and TRBJ2-7, with 7 bases that match TRBD1. Trimming removed 1 base from V and 3 bases from J; junction bases left unmatched: 3. The CDR3 runs 14 residues. Germline values: CDR1 SGHTA, CDR2 FQGNSA. The CDR3 sequence: CASSLVGQSYEQYF. The CDR3 region has the DNA TGTGCCAGCAGCTTAGTGGGACAGAGCTACGAGCAGTACTTC.

The chain employs TRBV5-4 and TRBJ1-4; D is possibly TRBD1 (6 bases). The CDR3 has 17 residues. From germline, CDR1 is SGHNT and CDR2 YYREEE (reference sequence). Trimming stripped 4 bases from V and 1 base from J, with 17 bases between. The CDR3 loop reads CASSPKGRGGTNEKLFF. DNA of the CDR3: TGTGCCAGCAGCCCCAAAGGACGAGGGGGAACTAATGAAAAACTGTTTTTT.

V is TRBV5-1 and J is TRBJ2-3, with D maybe TRBD2 (6 bases). The CDR3 covers 15 residues. V lost 5 bases, J lost 0 bases, and 13 bases lay in between. CDR1 and CDR2 from the germline V gene are SGHRS and YFSETQ. CDR3 sequence reads: CASRGRGYSTDTQYF. DNA of the CDR3: TGCGCCAGCAGGGGGCGGGGATATAGCACAGATACGCAGTATTTT.

This sequence joins TRBV10-1 and TRBJ1-5; TRBD1 aligns across 8 bases. The V and J ends lost 8 bases and 8 bases, in that order; junction bases with no gene match: 14. This CDR3 has 15 residues. The V gene's germline CDR1 is WNHNN and CDR2 SYGVQD (reference sequence). The CDR3, as DNA: TGCGCCAGCGAGTACGGTCGAGGACAGGGAAAGCCCCAGCATTTT. Its translation: CASEYGRGQGKPQHF.

The chain joins TRBV18 to TRBJ1-2, with D uncertain. The CDR3 length is 15 residues. Germline V gene data show CDR1 as KGHSH and CDR2 as LQKENI. Trimming stripped 2 bases from V and 0 bases from J, with 10 bases between. The CDR3 nucleotides are TGTGCCAGCTCACCAGTCTGGGAGGCTAACTATGGCTACACCTTC. Translation gives CASSPVWEANYGYTF.

This clone occurred once. The CDR3 DNA follows: TGTGCCTGGAGTCTTCCGACAGGGGGAAATTCACCCCTCCACTTT. Its protein is CAWSLPTGGNSPLHF. The rearrangement joins TRBV30 to TRBJ1-6; 9 nucleotides agree with TRBD1. The germline gives CDR1 GTSNPN, CDR2 SVGIG (reference sequence). The trim removed 2 bases at V and 7 bases at J, leaving 6 bases unmatched. The CDR3 contains 15 residues.

V gene TRBV7-8 combines with J gene TRBJ1-5; no clear D. V lost 1 base, J lost 5 bases, and 15 bases lay in between. Germline V gene lookup returns CDR1 SGHVS and CDR2 FQNEAQ. The length of the CDR3 is 16 residues. CDR3 DNA sequence: TGTGCCAGCAGCTTAGGTCTGGACTCTACGTATCAGCCCCAGCATTTT. It yields the protein CASSLGLDSTYQPQHF.

The rearrangement uses TRBV5-5 and TRBJ1-1; tentative D call: TRBD1 (5 bases). The CDR3 totals 14 residues. Germline CDR1 reads SGHKS; CDR2 reads YYEKEE (reference sequence). The germline V and J ends were trimmed by 0 bases and 7 bases, with 13 bases remaining between them. The CDR3 here is CASSLDVGDLEAFF. The CDR3 region has the DNA TGTGCCAGCAGCTTGGATGTAGGGGATCTTGAAGCTTTCTTT.

This chain joins TRBV28 and TRBJ1-2; TRBD1 might be the D (6 bases). V lost 5 bases, J lost 1 base, and 14 bases lay in between. CDR1 is MDHEN and CDR2 is SYDVKM in the germline V gene. This CDR3 has 15 residues. The CDR3 coding sequence is TGTGCCAGCAGTCCCACAGGGTTAGGTAACTATGGCTACACCTTC. This translates into CASSPTGLGNYGYTF.

The chain combines TRBV4-1 with TRBJ2-2, with a tentative D call TRBD2 (6 bases). The V and J ends lost 4 bases and 4 bases respectively, with 10 bases between them. Germline loops: CDR1 MGHRA, CDR2 YSYEKL. This CDR3 is 14 amino acids long. The CDR3: CASSPTEGTGELFF. The DNA for the CDR3 is TGCGCCAGCAGCCCTACGGAGGGCACCGGGGAGCTGTTTTTT.

The chain combines TRBV6-5 with TRBJ1-1; no reliable D call. Trimming left V 4 bases short and J 5 bases short, with 14 bases between. CDR1 is MNHEY and CDR2 is SVGAGI in the germline V gene. The CDR3 loop spans 14 amino acids. CDR3 protein: CASSFSRESTEAFF. Here the CDR3 DNA reads TGTGCCAGCAGTTTCAGCCGGGAATCTACTGAAGCTTTCTTT.

The CDR3 coding sequence is TGTGCCAGCAGTTACGCGGCAGGGGGCACTGAAGCTTTCTTT. It encodes CASSYAAGGTEAFF. V and J are TRBV6-5 and TRBJ1-1; 7 nucleotides line up with TRBD1. Germline V gene lookup returns CDR1 MNHEY and CDR2 SVGAGI. Unmatched junction bases numbered 4, after V lost 2 bases and J lost 4 bases. This CDR3 contains 14 residues.

The rearrangement joins TRBV5-4 to TRBJ2-2, with 8 bases fitting TRBD1. The CDR3 is 14 residues long. Germline CDR1 is SGHNT and CDR2 is YYREEE (reference sequence). J was trimmed by 2 bases and V by 7 bases; bases with no gene match: 4. The CDR3 coding sequence is TGTGCCAGCGAAACAGGGGGTAACACCGGGGAGCTGTTTTTT. The encoded protein is CASETGGNTGELFF.

The V gene is TRBV19, the J gene TRBJ1-1, with D perhaps TRBD1 (6 bases). V lost 3 bases to trimming and J lost 1 base, with 15 bases between them. Germline-derived CDR1 and CDR2 are LNHDA and SQIVND (reference sequence). This CDR3 spans 16 amino acids. CDR3 residues: CASSIYTGGQNTEAFF. The CDR3 DNA is TGTGCCAGTAGTATTTACACTGGGGGACAGAACACTGAAGCTTTCTTT.

A single count supports this clone. The chain carries TRBV7-2 and TRBJ2-5, with D tentatively TRBD1 (5 bases). The germline gives CDR1 SGHTA, CDR2 FQGNSA. The CDR3 loop spans 14 amino acids. The V end was cut by 1 base, the J end by 1 base, with 7 bases between. The CDR3 nucleotides are TGTGCCAGCAGCTTAGACAGGACCCAAGAGACCCAGTACTTC. Amino acid sequence: CASSLDRTQETQYF.

The chain combines TRBV4-1 with TRBJ2-2; TRBD1 is a possible D gene (6 bases). Germline CDR1 is MGHRA and CDR2 is YSYEKL. The CDR3 sequence is 16 residues long. Between the trimmed V and J ends, which lost 4 bases and 4 bases, there was a span of 16 bases. CDR3 sequence reads: CASSLSGAGVTGELFF. CDR3 coding DNA: TGCGCCAGCAGCCTATCAGGGGCAGGCGTCACCGGGGAGCTGTTTTTT.

The rearrangement links TRBV7-8 to TRBJ1-4; tentatively, D is TRBD1 (6 bases). Germline loops: CDR1 SGHVS, CDR2 FQNEAQ. The CDR3 runs to 16 residues. V was pared by 5 bases and J by 4 bases, with 17 bases between. The CDR3 is CASSVTQGTLNEKLFF. As DNA, the CDR3 is TGTGCCAGCAGCGTAACGCAGGGGACACTTAATGAAAAACTGTTTTTT.

The V and J genes are TRBV5-1 and TRBJ1-4; 9 bases are shared with TRBD1. The CDR3 is 14 residues long. Germline V lookup: CDR1 SGHRS, CDR2 YFSETQ. The ends lost 3 bases at V and 13 bases at J; junction bases unmatched: 10. The CDR3: CASSSGQGGPGLFF. DNA for the CDR3: TGCGCCAGCAGCTCGGGACAGGGAGGGCCTGGACTGTTTTTT.

This clone was seen a few times. The chain uses TRBV19 and TRBJ2-5; maybe TRBD2 (6 bases). V dropped 7 bases and J dropped 1 base, with 10 bases sitting between them. This CDR3 contains 13 residues. Germline CDR1 is LNHDA and CDR2 is SQIVND (reference sequence). The CDR3 reads CASKGTAQETQYF. The CDR3 DNA reads TGTGCCAGTAAGGGGACTGCCCAAGAGACCCAGTACTTC.

This clone has only a few counts. The CDR3 protein is CASSQGLAGDNEQYF. The CDR3 coding sequence is TGCGCCAGCAGCCAGGGACTAGCGGGAGATAACGAGCAGTACTTC. V and J are TRBV5-1 and TRBJ2-7; 14 nucleotides align to TRBD2. CDR3 size: 15 residues. CDR1 and CDR2 from the germline V gene are SGHRS and YFSETQ. J lost 5 bases, V lost 4 bases, and 5 bases had no gene match.

The chain carries TRBV9 and TRBJ1-2; D gene ambiguous. Germline V lookup: CDR1 SGDLS, CDR2 YYNGEE. This CDR3 has 18 amino acids. V dropped 4 bases and J dropped 0 bases, with 22 bases sitting between them. The CDR3 sequence: CASSPSPGVSGSNYGYTF. The CDR3 region has the DNA TGTGCCAGCAGCCCCTCCCCCGGGGTTTCTGGCTCTAACTATGGCTACACCTTC.

This clone came up once. This rearrangement joins TRBV24-1 to TRBJ1-4, with 9 bases matching TRBD1. V lost 6 bases and J lost 11; bases outside the gene matches: 3. Germline CDR1 is KGHDR and CDR2 is SFDVKD. The CDR3 sequence is 12 residues long. In DNA form, the CDR3 reads TGTGCCACCAGTTTCGGACAGGGGAAACTGTTTTTT. This codes for CATSFGQGKLFF.

This chain uses TRBV10-3 with TRBJ1-1; D not resolved. Germline assignment: CDR1 ENHRY and CDR2 SYGVKD. V was clipped by 6 bases and J by 4 bases, with 12 bases between them. The length of the CDR3 is 13 residues. The DNA for the CDR3 is TGTGCCATCAGGAGGGAAAGCGGCACTGAAGCTTTCTTT. This encodes CAIRRESGTEAFF.

The chain recombines TRBV4-1 with TRBJ2-3; a weak D match, TRBD2 (5 bases). Looked up from germline, CDR1 is MGHRA and CDR2 is YSYEKL. V lost 2 bases and J lost 1, with 13 bases in between. CDR3 length: 16 residues. The CDR3 DNA reads as TGCGCCAGCAGCCAAAAGTCGGGGTTTGGCACAGATACGCAGTATTTT. Translation: CASSQKSGFGTDTQYF.